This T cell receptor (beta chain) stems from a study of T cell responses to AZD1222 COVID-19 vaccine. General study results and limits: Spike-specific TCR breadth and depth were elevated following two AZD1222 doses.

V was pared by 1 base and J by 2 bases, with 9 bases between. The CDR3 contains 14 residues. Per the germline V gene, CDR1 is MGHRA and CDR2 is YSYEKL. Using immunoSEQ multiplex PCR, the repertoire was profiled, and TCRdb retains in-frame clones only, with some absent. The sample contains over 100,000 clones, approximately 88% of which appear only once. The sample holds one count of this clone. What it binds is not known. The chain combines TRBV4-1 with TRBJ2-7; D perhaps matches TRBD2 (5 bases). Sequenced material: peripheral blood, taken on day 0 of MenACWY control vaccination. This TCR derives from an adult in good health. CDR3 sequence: CASSQGGNTYEQYF. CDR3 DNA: TGCGCCAGCAGCCAAGGAGGGAACACCTACGAGCAGTACTTC.